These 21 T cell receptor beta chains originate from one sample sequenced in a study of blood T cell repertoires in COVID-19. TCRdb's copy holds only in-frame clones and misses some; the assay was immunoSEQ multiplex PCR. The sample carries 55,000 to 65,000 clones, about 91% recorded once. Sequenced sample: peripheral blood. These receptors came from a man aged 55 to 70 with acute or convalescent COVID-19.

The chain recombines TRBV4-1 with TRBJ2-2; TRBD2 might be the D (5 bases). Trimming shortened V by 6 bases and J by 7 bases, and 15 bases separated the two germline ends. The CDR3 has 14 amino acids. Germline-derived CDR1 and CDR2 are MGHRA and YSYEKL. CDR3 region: CASRAARVFGELFF. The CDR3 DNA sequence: TGCGCCAGCAGGGCCGCGAGGGTGTTCGGGGAGCTGTTTTTT.

DNA for the CDR3: TGTGCCAGTTTAAACACCGGGGAGCTGTTTTTT. Its translation is CASLNTGELFF. This chain links TRBV2 with TRBJ2-2; no clear D gene. V shed 9 bases and J shed 2 bases, with 4 bases lying between them. This CDR3 spans 11 amino acids. The germline CDR1 and CDR2 sequences are SNHLY and FYNNEI.

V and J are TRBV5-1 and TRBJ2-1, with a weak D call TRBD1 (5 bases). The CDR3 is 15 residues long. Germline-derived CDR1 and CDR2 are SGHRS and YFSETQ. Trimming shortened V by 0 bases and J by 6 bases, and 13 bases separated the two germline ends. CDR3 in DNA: TGCGCCAGCAGCTTGGGCGGCGGTAGGGGCAATGAGCAGTTCTTC. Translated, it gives CASSLGGGRGNEQFF.

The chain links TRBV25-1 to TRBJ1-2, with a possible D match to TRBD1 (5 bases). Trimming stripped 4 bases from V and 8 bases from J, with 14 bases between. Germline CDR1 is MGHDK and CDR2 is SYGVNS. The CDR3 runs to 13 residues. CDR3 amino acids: CASSGQTRGGYTF. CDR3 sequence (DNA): TGTGCCAGCAGTGGACAGACCCGTGGGGGCTACACCTTC.

The CDR3 region is CASSLGGLGYNEQFF. As DNA, the CDR3 is TGCGCCAGCAGCTTGGGGGGCCTCGGCTACAATGAGCAGTTCTTC. This chain uses TRBV5-1 with TRBJ2-1; possibly TRBD1 for D (5 bases). With 0 bases removed from V and 3 bases from J, the gap between germline ends came to 10 bases. Germline CDR1 is SGHRS and CDR2 is YFSETQ. This CDR3 is built from 15 residues.

The CDR3 DNA follows: TGTGCCACCATACGACAATCAGGGCTAGAGACCCAGTACTTC. This translates into CATIRQSGLETQYF. V and J are TRBV2 and TRBJ2-5; weak D call: TRBD1 (5 bases). Trimming shortened V by 10 bases and J by 4 bases, and 19 bases separated the two germline ends. The germline V gene has CDR1 SNHLY and CDR2 FYNNEI. CDR3 size: 14 residues. Together with reference TRBV2 and TRBJ2-5, the CDR3 gives the full variable domain: EPEVTQTPSHQVTQMGQEVILRCVPISNHLYFYWYRQILGQKVEFLVSFYNNEISEKSEIFDDQFSVERPDGSNFTLKIRSTKLEDSAMYFCATIRQSGLETQYFGPGTRLLVL.

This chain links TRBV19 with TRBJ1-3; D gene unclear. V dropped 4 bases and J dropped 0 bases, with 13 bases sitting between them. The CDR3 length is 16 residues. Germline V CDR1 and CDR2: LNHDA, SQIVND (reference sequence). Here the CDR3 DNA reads TGTGCCAGTAGTAATCAGGTCGTTAACTCTGGAAACACCATATATTTT. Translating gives CASSNQVVNSGNTIYF.

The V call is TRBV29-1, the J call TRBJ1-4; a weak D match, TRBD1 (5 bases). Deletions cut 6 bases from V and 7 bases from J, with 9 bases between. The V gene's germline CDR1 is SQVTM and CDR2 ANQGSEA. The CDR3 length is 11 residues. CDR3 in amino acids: CSVGDSEKLFF. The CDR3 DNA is TGCAGCGTGGGGGACTCTGAAAAACTGTTTTTT.

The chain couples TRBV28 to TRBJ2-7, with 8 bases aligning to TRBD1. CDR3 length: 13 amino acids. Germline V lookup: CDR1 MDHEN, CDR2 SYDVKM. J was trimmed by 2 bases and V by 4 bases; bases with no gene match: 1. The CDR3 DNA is TGTGCCAGCAGTTGGACAGGGCCCTACGAGCAGTACTTC. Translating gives CASSWTGPYEQYF.

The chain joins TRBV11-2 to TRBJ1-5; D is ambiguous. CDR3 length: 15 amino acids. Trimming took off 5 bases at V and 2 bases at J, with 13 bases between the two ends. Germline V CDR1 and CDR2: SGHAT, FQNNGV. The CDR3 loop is CASSQSGVGNQPQHF. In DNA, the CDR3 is TGTGCCAGCAGCCAGAGCGGGGTTGGCAATCAGCCCCAGCATTTT.

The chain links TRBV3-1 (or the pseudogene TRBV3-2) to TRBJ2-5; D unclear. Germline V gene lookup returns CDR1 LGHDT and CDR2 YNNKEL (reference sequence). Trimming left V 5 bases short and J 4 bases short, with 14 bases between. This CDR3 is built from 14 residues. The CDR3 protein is CASSDSWSPETQYF. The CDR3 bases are TGTGCCAGCAGCGACTCGTGGAGTCCAGAGACCCAGTACTTC.

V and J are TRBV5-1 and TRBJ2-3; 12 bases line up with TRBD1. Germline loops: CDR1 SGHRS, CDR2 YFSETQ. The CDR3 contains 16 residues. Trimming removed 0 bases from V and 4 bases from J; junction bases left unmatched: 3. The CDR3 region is CASSLEGQGASDTQYF. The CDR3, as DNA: TGCGCCAGCAGCTTGGAGGGACAGGGGGCATCAGATACGCAGTATTTT.

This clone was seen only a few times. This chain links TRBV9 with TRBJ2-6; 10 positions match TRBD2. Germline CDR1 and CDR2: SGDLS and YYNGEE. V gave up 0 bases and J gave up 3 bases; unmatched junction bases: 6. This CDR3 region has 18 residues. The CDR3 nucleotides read TGTGCCAGCAGCGTAGGCAGCGGGAGGGCCTTTGGGGCCAACGTCCTGACTTTC. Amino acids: CASSVGSGRAFGANVLTF.

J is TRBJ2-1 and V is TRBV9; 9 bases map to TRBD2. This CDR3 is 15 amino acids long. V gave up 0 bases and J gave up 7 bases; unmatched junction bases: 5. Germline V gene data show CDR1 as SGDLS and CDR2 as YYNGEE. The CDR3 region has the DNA TGTGCCAGCAGCGTAGGCGGGAGGGTTCAGAATGAGCAGTTCTTC. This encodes CASSVGGRVQNEQFF.

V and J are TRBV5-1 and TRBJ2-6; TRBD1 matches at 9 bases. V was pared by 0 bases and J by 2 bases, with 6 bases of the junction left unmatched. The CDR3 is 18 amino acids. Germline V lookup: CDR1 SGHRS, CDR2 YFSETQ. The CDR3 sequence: CASSLVGTGQAGANVLTF. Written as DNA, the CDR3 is TGCGCCAGCAGCTTGGTAGGGACAGGGCAAGCTGGGGCCAACGTCCTGACTTTC.

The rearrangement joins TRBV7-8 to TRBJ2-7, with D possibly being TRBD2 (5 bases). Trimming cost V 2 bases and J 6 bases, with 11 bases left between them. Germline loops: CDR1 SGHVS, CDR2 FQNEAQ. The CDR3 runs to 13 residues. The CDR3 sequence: CASSLFREREQYF. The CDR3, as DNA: TGTGCCAGCAGCTTATTCCGGGAACGCGAGCAGTACTTC.

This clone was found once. As DNA, the CDR3 is TGTGCCAGCAGCCCCGGCTCCTACAATGAGCAGTTCTTC. Translated: CASSPGSYNEQFF. J is TRBJ2-1 and V is TRBV9; D not certain. The CDR3 consists of 13 residues. Trimming stripped 4 bases from V and 0 bases from J, with 5 bases between. Germline V gene sequence: CDR1 SGDLS, CDR2 YYNGEE. Combining the CDR3 with reference TRBV9 and TRBJ2-1 gives the whole variable domain DSGVTQTPKHLITATGQRVTLRCSPRSGDLSVYWYQQSLDQGLQFLIQYYNGEERAKGNILERFSAQQFPDLHSELNLSSLELGDSALYFCASSPGSYNEQFFGPGTRLTVL.

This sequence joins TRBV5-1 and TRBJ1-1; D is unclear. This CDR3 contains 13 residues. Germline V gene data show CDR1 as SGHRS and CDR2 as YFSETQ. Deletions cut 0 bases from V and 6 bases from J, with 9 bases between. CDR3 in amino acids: CASSLGSVSEAFF. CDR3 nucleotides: TGCGCCAGCAGCTTGGGTTCCGTATCTGAAGCTTTCTTT. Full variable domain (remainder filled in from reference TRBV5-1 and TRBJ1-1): KAGVTQTPRYLIKTRGQQVTLSCSPISGHRSVSWYQQTPGQGLQFLFEYFSETQRNKGNFPGRFSGRQFSNSRSEMNVSTLELGDSALYLCASSLGSVSEAFFGQGTRLTVV.

CDR3 residues: CATSRQGLASTDTQYF. DNA for the CDR3: TGTGCCACCAGCAGACAGGGACTTGCTAGCACAGATACGCAGTATTTT. The chain uses TRBV15 and TRBJ2-3; D is possibly TRBD2 (6 bases). In germline, CDR1 is LNHNV, CDR2 YYDKDF (reference sequence). The CDR3 extends over 16 amino acids. Trimming removed 2 bases from V and 0 bases from J, with 12 bases in between.

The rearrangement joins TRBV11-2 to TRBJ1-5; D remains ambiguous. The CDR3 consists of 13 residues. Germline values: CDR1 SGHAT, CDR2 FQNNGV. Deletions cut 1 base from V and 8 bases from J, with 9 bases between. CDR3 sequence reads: CASSLGQEEPQHF. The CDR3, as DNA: TGTGCCAGCAGCTTAGGGCAGGAAGAGCCCCAGCATTTT.

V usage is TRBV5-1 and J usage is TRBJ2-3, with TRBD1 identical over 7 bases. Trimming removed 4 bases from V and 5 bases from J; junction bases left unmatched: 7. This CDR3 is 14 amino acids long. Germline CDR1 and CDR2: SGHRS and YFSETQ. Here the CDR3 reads CASSVGQPGDTQYF. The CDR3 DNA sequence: TGCGCCAGCAGCGTGGGACAGCCTGGAGATACGCAGTATTTT.